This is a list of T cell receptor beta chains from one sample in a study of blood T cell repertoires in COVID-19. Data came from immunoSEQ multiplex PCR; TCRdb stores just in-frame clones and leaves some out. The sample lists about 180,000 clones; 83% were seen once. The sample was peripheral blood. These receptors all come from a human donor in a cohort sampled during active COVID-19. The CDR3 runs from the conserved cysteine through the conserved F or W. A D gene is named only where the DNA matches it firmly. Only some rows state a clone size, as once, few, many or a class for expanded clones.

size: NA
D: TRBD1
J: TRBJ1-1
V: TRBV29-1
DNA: TGCAGCGTTGCAGGGGGCAGGAACACTGAAGCTTTCTTT
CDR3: CSVAGGRNTEAFF

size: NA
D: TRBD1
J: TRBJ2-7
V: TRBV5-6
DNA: TGTGCCCGAGAAGGGGACAGGGTCTCCTACGAGCAGTACTTC
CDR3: CAREGDRVSYEQYF

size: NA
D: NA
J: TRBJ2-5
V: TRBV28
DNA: TGTGCCAGCAGTTTAATTTCGGGAGCTCCGTACTTC
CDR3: CASSLISGAPYF

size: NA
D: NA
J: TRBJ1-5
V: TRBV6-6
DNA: TGTGCCAGCAGTTTACTCGAAGATCAGCCCCAGCATTTT
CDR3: CASSLLEDQPQHF

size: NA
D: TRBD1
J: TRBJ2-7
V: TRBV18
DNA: TGTGCCAGCTCACAACAGGGGTTAGCCGAGCAGTACTTC
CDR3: CASSQQGLAEQYF

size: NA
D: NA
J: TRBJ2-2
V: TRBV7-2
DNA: TGTGCCAGCAGCCGACGACAGTCCGGGGAGCTGTTTTTT
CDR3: CASSRRQSGELFF

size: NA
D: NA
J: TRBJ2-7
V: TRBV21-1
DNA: TGTGCCAGCAGCAAACGGACAGGGCCATACGAGCAGTACTTC
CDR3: CASSKRTGPYEQYF

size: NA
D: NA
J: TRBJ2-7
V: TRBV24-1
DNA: TGTGCCACCAGTGATTCCAGGGGCTCCTACGAGCAGTACTTC
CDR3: CATSDSRGSYEQYF

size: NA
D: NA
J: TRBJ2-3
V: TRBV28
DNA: TGCTTGACAGGAGGAGCGAATACGCAGTATTTT
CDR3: CLTGGANTQYF

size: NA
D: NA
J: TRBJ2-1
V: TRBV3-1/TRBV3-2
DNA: TGTGCCAGCAGCCAAGATCGTTCCGACACCTACAATGAGCAGTTCTTC
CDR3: CASSQDRSDTYNEQFF

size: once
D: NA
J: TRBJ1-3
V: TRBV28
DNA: TGTGCCAGCAGTTCTGACACCCCCGGAAACACCATATATTTT
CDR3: CASSSDTPGNTIYF

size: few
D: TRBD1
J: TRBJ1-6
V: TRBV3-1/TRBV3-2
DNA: TGTGCCAGCAGCCAATCCCGGACAGGGGGCCAATCACCCCTCCACTTT
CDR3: CASSQSRTGGQSPLHF

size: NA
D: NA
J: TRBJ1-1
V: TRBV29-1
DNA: TGCAGCGTTGAATCAATGGGCGCAGCTTTCTTT
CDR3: CSVESMGAAFF

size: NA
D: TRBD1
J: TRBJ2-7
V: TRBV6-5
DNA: TGTGCCAGCAGTTACTGGGACAGGACCTACGAGCAGTACTTC
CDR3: CASSYWDRTYEQYF

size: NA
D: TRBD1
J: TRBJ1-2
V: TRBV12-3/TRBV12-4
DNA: TGTGCCAGCAGTCCCGGACAGGAGTATGGCTACACCTTC
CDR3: CASSPGQEYGYTF

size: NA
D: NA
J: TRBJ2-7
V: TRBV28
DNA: TGTGCCAGCATGCGTGTCGGGGGCTCCTACGAGCAGTACTTC
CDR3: CASMRVGGSYEQYF

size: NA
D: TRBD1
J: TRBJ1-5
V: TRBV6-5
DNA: TGTGCCAGCAGACGACAGGGGGCCATGGATCAGCCCCAGCATTTT
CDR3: CASRRQGAMDQPQHF

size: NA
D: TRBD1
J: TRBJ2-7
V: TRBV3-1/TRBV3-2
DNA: TGTGCCAGCAGCCCGACAGGGCCCGGCGAGCAGTACTTC
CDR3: CASSPTGPGEQYF

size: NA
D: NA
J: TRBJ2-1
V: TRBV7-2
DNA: TGTGCCAGCAGCTTAGTGTGGGGGGGGGCGGATGAGCAGTTCTTC
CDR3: CASSLVWGGADEQFF

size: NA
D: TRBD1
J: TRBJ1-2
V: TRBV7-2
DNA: TGTGCCAGCAGCCCGGGACAGCGGCATGGCTACACCTTC
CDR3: CASSPGQRHGYTF

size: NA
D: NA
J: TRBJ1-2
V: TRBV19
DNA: TGTGCCAGTGAGGCAGGGTTTTCTGGCTACACCTTC
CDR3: CASEAGFSGYTF

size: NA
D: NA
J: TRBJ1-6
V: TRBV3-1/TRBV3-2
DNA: TGTGCCAGCAGCCAAGTATGGAGCTCCTATAATTCACCCCTCCACTTT
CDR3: CASSQVWSSYNSPLHF

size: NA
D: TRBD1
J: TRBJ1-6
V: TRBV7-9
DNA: TGTGCCAGCAGCTCCACAGGGGTAGGTTCACCCCTCCACTTT
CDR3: CASSSTGVGSPLHF

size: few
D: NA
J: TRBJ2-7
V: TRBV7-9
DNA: TGTGCCAGCACCGCGGCCGGTCCCTACGAGCAGTACTTC
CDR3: CASTAAGPYEQYF

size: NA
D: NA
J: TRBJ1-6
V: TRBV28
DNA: TGTGCCAGCAGTTTAAGGACCGGGACAAGTAACGACTTT
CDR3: CASSLRTGTSNDF

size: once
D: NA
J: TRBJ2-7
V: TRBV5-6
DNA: TGTGCCAGCAGCTGGGCGGGCTACGGTGGCGACGAGCAGTACTTC
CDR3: CASSWAGYGGDEQYF

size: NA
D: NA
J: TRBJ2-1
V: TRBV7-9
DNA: TGTGCCAGCTCCGGGTACGGGCAGTTCTTC
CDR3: CASSGYGQFF

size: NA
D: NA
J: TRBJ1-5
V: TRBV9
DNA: TGTGCCAGCACTTCCCAAGGGGTAAAGCCCCAGCATTTT
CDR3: CASTSQGVKPQHF

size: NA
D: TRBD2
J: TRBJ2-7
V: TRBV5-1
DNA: TGCGCCAGCAGACAAGCGGGGGTCGCCGAGCAGTACTTC
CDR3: CASRQAGVAEQYF